Listed here are 25 T cell receptor beta chains from one sample, sequenced in a study of control samples from healthy donors and cancer patients. The data were produced by immunoSEQ multiplex PCR, yet TCRdb's version contains in-frame clones alone and is incomplete. The data show some 150,000 clones, with roughly 94% seen just once and 5.5% to 6% held by the top ten. The sequenced sample was blood. All receptors derive from a man aged 40-49 years in good health.

Remarks on this clone: The same CDR3 is also encoded by other DNA sequences in this sample. The V call is TRBV5-1, the J call TRBJ1-2; tentatively, D is TRBD1 (5 bases). The germline V and J ends were trimmed by 4 bases and 5 bases, with 15 bases remaining between them. CDR1 SGHRS and CDR2 YFSETQ come from the germline V gene. The CDR3 has 14 amino acids. CDR3 coding DNA: TGCGCCAGCAGCCTCGACCCTTCAGGGTATGGCTACACCTTC. Translated: CASSLDPSGYGYTF. Drawing the rest from reference TRBV5-1 and TRBJ1-2, the complete variable domain is KAGVTQTPRYLIKTRGQQVTLSCSPISGHRSVSWYQQTPGQGLQFLFEYFSETQRNKGNFPGRFSGRQFSNSRSEMNVSTLELGDSALYLCASSLDPSGYGYTFGSGTRLTVV.

The rearrangement joins TRBV7-9 to TRBJ1-6; no definite D call. The V end was cut by 5 bases, the J end by 14 bases, with 13 bases between. CDR3 length equals 12 residues. Germline CDR1 and CDR2: SEHNR and FQNEAQ (reference sequence). In DNA form, the CDR3 reads TGTGCCAGCAGCCCCGACGGTAGCACCCTCCACTTT. It is translated as CASSPDGSTLHF.

The chain is built from TRBV25-1 and TRBJ1-2; TRBD1 might be the D (5 bases). Germline V lookup: CDR1 MGHDK, CDR2 SYGVNS. The germline V and J ends were trimmed by 1 base and 8 bases, with 14 bases remaining between them. The length of the CDR3 is 14 residues. The CDR3 sequence: CASSEFPGSDGYTF. CDR3 nucleotide sequence: TGTGCCAGCAGTGAATTTCCAGGGAGTGACGGCTACACCTTC.

This chain joins TRBV6-5 and TRBJ2-7; 8 nucleotides agree with TRBD2. The ends lost 6 bases at V and 6 bases at J; junction bases unmatched: 7. The CDR3 extends over 13 amino acids. Germline V gene lookup returns CDR1 MNHEY and CDR2 SVGAGI. CDR3 in amino acids: CASSPGTRVEQYF. Here the CDR3 DNA reads TGTGCCAGCAGCCCCGGGACTAGGGTCGAGCAGTACTTC.

The chain combines TRBV6-2 or TRBV6-3 with TRBJ1-2; weak D call: TRBD1 (5 bases). Trimming removed 6 bases from V and 4 bases from J, with 12 bases in between. The germline V gene has CDR1 MNHEY and CDR2 SVGEGT. The CDR3 has 13 residues. The DNA of the CDR3 is TGTGCCAGCAGCAGGGCAGGTCTCTATGGCTACACCTTC. Its translation is CASSRAGLYGYTF.

This chain links TRBV11-2 with TRBJ1-2; no clear D gene. From germline, CDR1 is SGHAT and CDR2 FQNNGV. The V and J ends lost 5 bases and 3 bases respectively, with 19 bases between them. This CDR3 is 16 amino acids long. The CDR3 spells CASSESSDTPHYGYTF. CDR3 DNA: TGTGCCAGCAGCGAAAGCAGCGACACACCTCACTATGGCTACACCTTC.

This rearrangement joins TRBV6-5 to TRBJ1-6, with 7 bases matching TRBD1. CDR3 length equals 15 residues. CDR1 is MNHEY, CDR2 SVGAGI, per germline. V was clipped by 0 bases and J by 9 bases; unmatched bases: 5. This chain's CDR3 is CASSYSQGHGSPLHF. The CDR3 DNA reads as TGTGCCAGCAGTTACTCACAGGGGCACGGTTCACCCCTCCACTTT.

This chain links TRBV27 with TRBJ1-5, with 9 bases matching TRBD1. Per germline, CDR1 MNHEY and CDR2 SMNVEV (reference sequence). The V gene end was trimmed by 6 bases and the J gene end by 2 bases; junction bases not matched to a gene: 5. The CDR3 is 15 residues long. The DNA of the CDR3 is TGTGCCAGCAGCACACAGGGGGCTGGCAATCAGCCCCAGCATTTT. This codes for CASSTQGAGNQPQHF.

The chain carries TRBV6-2 or TRBV6-3 and TRBJ1-4, with D uncertain. The V and J ends lost 2 bases and 7 bases respectively, with 14 bases between them. Germline V gene sequence: CDR1 MNHEY, CDR2 SVGEGT. The CDR3 runs to 15 residues. Here the CDR3 reads CASSYVGNPGEKLFF. The CDR3 DNA sequence: TGTGCCAGCAGTTACGTAGGAAACCCGGGTGAAAAACTGTTTTTT.

CDR3 bases: TGTGCCAGCAGTTTATCGATTGGGGGCTTACCTTATGGCTACACCTTC. Amino acid sequence: CASSLSIGGLPYGYTF. The gene calls are TRBV27 and TRBJ1-2, with D possibly matching TRBD1 (6 bases). The CDR3 is made up of 16 amino acids. Trimming removed 0 bases at V and 5 bases at J, with 16 bases between. Germline V gene data show CDR1 as MNHEY and CDR2 as SMNVEV (reference sequence).

The chain is built from TRBV14 and TRBJ2-3; 9 positions agree with TRBD2. Germline CDR1 SGHDN, CDR2 FVKESK. J was trimmed by 14 bases and V by 1 base; bases with no gene match: 7. CDR3 length equals 13 residues. CDR3 region: CASSQGYSGGSYF. CDR3 bases: TGTGCCAGCAGCCAAGGATATAGCGGGGGTTCGTATTTT. Based on the CDR3 plus reference TRBV14 and TRBJ2-3, the full variable domain is EAGVTQFPSHSVIEKGQTVTLRCDPISGHDNLYWYRRVMGKEIKFLLHFVKESKQDESGMPNNRFLAERTGGTYSTLKVQPAELEDSGVYFCASSQGYSGGSYFGPGTRLTVL.

J is TRBJ1-2 and V is TRBV4-3, with D possibly TRBD1 on 6 matching bases. The CDR3 loop spans 15 amino acids. V shed 0 bases and J shed 4 bases, with 12 bases lying between them. Germline V gives CDR1 LGHNA, CDR2 YSLEER. The CDR3 nucleotides read TGCGCCAGCAGCCAAGATTCCGGACAGTTCTATGGCTACACCTTC. Its translation is CASSQDSGQFYGYTF.

This chain's CDR3 is CASSRTLNQETQYF. Written as DNA, the CDR3 is TGTGCCAGCAGCCGTACGCTGAACCAAGAGACCCAGTACTTC. The chain employs TRBV27 and TRBJ2-5; D unclear. This CDR3 spans 14 amino acids. V was cut by 6 bases and J by 0 bases, with 11 bases left in between. Germline CDR1 reads MNHEY; CDR2 reads SMNVEV (reference sequence).

The DNA for the CDR3 is TGTGCCAGTAGTATAGCCCGGGACAGGGCCTACGAGCAGTACTTC. Its translation is CASSIARDRAYEQYF. This chain uses TRBV19 with TRBJ2-7, with 9 bases fitting TRBD1. The germline V gene has CDR1 LNHDA and CDR2 SQIVND (reference sequence). The V and J ends lost 1 base and 2 bases, in that order; junction bases with no gene match: 3. The CDR3 is 15 amino acids.

The chain joins TRBV18 to TRBJ1-2; unclear D gene. In germline, CDR1 is KGHSH, CDR2 LQKENI. The CDR3 consists of 15 residues. The germline V and J ends were trimmed by 0 bases and 2 bases, with 10 bases remaining between them. CDR3 residues: CASSPPAERNYGYTF. CDR3 sequence (DNA): TGTGCCAGCTCACCACCGGCAGAAAGAAACTATGGCTACACCTTC.

The V call is TRBV7-2, the J call TRBJ1-6; D uncertain. Germline V gene sequence: CDR1 SGHTA, CDR2 FQGNSA. V was clipped by 5 bases and J by 13 bases, with 15 bases between them. The CDR3 runs 13 residues. CDR3 sequence reads: CASSSRAIPPLHF. CDR3 bases: TGTGCCAGCAGCAGTAGGGCAATTCCGCCCCTCCACTTT.

The rearrangement links TRBV28 to TRBJ1-3, with D perhaps matching TRBD1 (6 bases). V shed 0 bases and J shed 4 bases, with 16 bases lying between them. Germline V gives CDR1 MDHEN, CDR2 SYDVKM. The CDR3 is made up of 17 amino acids. This CDR3 is CASSLWTPGAGGNTIYF. The CDR3 region has the DNA TGTGCCAGCAGTTTATGGACCCCGGGGGCGGGCGGAAACACCATATATTTT. Together with reference TRBV28 and TRBJ1-3, the CDR3 gives the full variable domain: DVKVTQSSRYLVKRTGEKVFLECVQDMDHENMFWYRQDPGLGLRLIYFSYDVKMKEKGDIPEGYSVSREKKERFSLILESASTNQTSMYLCASSLWTPGAGGNTIYFGEGSWLTVV.

V gene TRBV29-1 combines with J gene TRBJ2-1; D is unclear. CDR3 length: 11 residues. CDR1 and CDR2 from the germline V gene are SQVTM and ANQGSEA. The V gene lost 5 bases and the J gene lost 4 bases, with 6 bases spanning the gap. The CDR3 DNA follows: TGCAGCGTTTCCCAATACAATGAGCAGTTCTTC. Protein sequence: CSVSQYNEQFF.

This clone was detected only once. The genes are TRBV2 and TRBJ1-5; a weak D match, TRBD1 (6 bases). CDR3 size: 14 residues. Germline values: CDR1 SNHLY, CDR2 FYNNEI. V lost 6 bases to trimming and J lost 3 bases, with 12 bases between them. As DNA, the CDR3 is TGTGCCAGCAGCGCACAGGGTCTCAATCAGCCCCAGCATTTT. It encodes CASSAQGLNQPQHF.

The gene calls are TRBV30 and TRBJ1-1; D gene unclear. This CDR3 has 13 residues. With 4 bases removed from V and 6 bases from J, the gap between germline ends came to 15 bases. CDR1 and CDR2 from the germline V gene are GTSNPN and SVGIG (reference sequence). The CDR3 DNA reads as TGTGCCTGGATGGGCGGGATAGGGCCTGAAGCTTTCTTT. This codes for CAWMGGIGPEAFF.

The chain has TRBV7-2 and TRBJ2-7; TRBD1 matches 7 bases. From germline, CDR1 is SGHTA and CDR2 FQGNSA. The CDR3 is 14 amino acids. Unmatched junction bases numbered 2, after V lost 3 bases and J lost 0 bases. Here the CDR3 DNA reads TGTGCCAGCAGCTTGAGGGGGCACTCCTACGAGCAGTACTTC. Translation: CASSLRGHSYEQYF.

The V gene is TRBV5-5, the J gene TRBJ1-2; 9 bases fit TRBD1. Germline assignment: CDR1 SGHKS and CDR2 YYEKEE (reference sequence). Trimming cost V 4 bases and J 10 bases; bases outside gene matches: 8. The CDR3 is 13 amino acids. The CDR3: CASSLDRGDLYTF. DNA of the CDR3: TGTGCCAGCAGCCTGGACAGGGGTGATCTCTACACCTTC.

The V gene is TRBV7-6, the J gene TRBJ2-3; 8 bases agree with TRBD2. This CDR3 has 17 amino acids. CDR1 is SGHVS and CDR2 is FNYEAQ in the germline V gene. V gave up 1 base and J gave up 1 base; unmatched junction bases: 7. The CDR3 spells CASSLEPAGARTDTQYF. CDR3 DNA: TGTGCCAGCAGCTTAGAGCCAGCGGGGGCCCGCACAGATACGCAGTATTTT.

The rearrangement uses TRBV5-1 and TRBJ1-2; 11 bases are a match to TRBD1. J gave up 0 bases and V 0 bases, and 4 bases lay outside the gene matches. CDR3 length equals 17 residues. Germline CDR1 and CDR2: SGHRS and YFSETQ. The CDR3 here is CASSLGTGGVANYGYTF. The CDR3 region has the DNA TGCGCCAGCAGCTTGGGGACAGGGGGCGTTGCTAACTATGGCTACACCTTC.

This chain links TRBV25-1 with TRBJ2-1; 14 nucleotides agree with TRBD2. Per the germline V gene, CDR1 is MGHDK and CDR2 is SYGVNS. V lost 4 bases to trimming and J lost 6 bases; unmatched junction nucleotides: 2. This CDR3 comprises 15 residues. The CDR3 loop is CASSAGTSGGNEQFF. The CDR3 DNA reads TGTGCCAGCAGTGCCGGGACTAGCGGGGGCAATGAGCAGTTCTTC.